One and the same sample provided the 14 T cell receptor beta chains below, sequenced in a study of human T cells and chemical hapten exposure. This sample's time point: patch test 2, 6 weeks after DPC sensitization. Noted treatment: therapeutic diphenylcyclopropenone sensitization with weekly scalp DPC. TCRdb redid the calling of the RACE reads with MiXCR, one entry per CDR3 protein. The sample lists 110,000 or so distinct CDR3 sequences, roughly a tenth occurring once. This material consisted of whole blood, taken in connection with sensitization to the hapten diphenylcyclopropenone (DPC). The receptors stem from a woman aged 40 to 49 with alopecia areata. Some clones in this sample may be carry-over from other donors' samples.

This clonotype has a count of ten or more. V usage is TRBV12-3 or TRBV12-4 and J usage is TRBJ1-3; 8 bases line up with TRBD1. The CDR3 sequence is 14 residues long. The V gene end was trimmed by 6 bases and the J gene end by 3 bases; junction bases not matched to a gene: 4. This CDR3 reads CASRRTGNGNTIYF. Here the CDR3 DNA reads TGTGCCAGCAGGAGGACAGGGAATGGAAACACCATATATTTT.

This clonotype was found many times. The chain links TRBV5-1 to TRBJ2-5; D remains ambiguous. CDR3 length: 11 residues. The V and J ends lost 4 bases and 1 base respectively, with 2 bases between them. The germline V gene has CDR1 SGHRS and CDR2 YFSETQ. CDR3 residues: CASSLQETQYF. In nucleotides, the CDR3 is TGCGCCAGCAGCCTCCAAGAGACCCAGTACTTC.

This clonotype has more than one count but fewer than ten. The chain has TRBV29-1 and TRBJ1-1; no definite D call. The germline gives CDR1 SQVTM, CDR2 ANQGSEA. The V end lost 4 bases, the J end lost 10 bases, and 13 bases lay between the germline ends. There are 11 residues in the CDR3. Here the CDR3 reads CSVVLGTGAFF. In nucleotides, the CDR3 is TGCAGCGTTGTACTAGGAACGGGAGCTTTCTTT. Supplemented by reference TRBV29-1 and TRBJ1-1, the full variable domain reads SAVISQKPSRDICQRGTSLTIQCQVDSQVTMMFWYRQQPGQSLTLIATANQGSEATYESGFVIDKFPISRPNLTFSTLTVSNMSPEDSSIYLCSVVLGTGAFFGQGTRLTVV.

Only a few counts were recorded for this clonotype. This rearrangement joins TRBV27 to TRBJ2-7, with a possible D match to TRBD1 (6 bases). Trimming removed 3 bases at V and 3 bases at J, with 15 bases between. The CDR3 sequence is 15 residues long. The germline V gene has CDR1 MNHEY and CDR2 SMNVEV (reference sequence). The CDR3, as DNA: TGTGCCAGCAGTTTCAACCCAGGGGAGCTCTACGAGCAGTACTTC. Translated: CASSFNPGELYEQYF.

This clonotype was detected ten times or more. The chain joins TRBV3-1 to TRBJ1-5, with D perhaps matching TRBD1 (5 bases). The CDR3 runs 15 residues. Trimming left V 3 bases short and J 3 bases short, with 12 bases between. Germline CDR1 reads LGHDT; CDR2 reads YNNKEL (reference sequence). Here the CDR3 DNA reads TGTGCCAGCAGCCAGACCGGGACGGACAATCAGCCCCAGCATTTT. Translating it yields CASSQTGTDNQPQHF.

V and J are TRBV11-2 and TRBJ2-7; 9 bases fit TRBD1. The CDR3 is 14 residues long. J gave up 5 bases and V 5 bases, and 7 bases lay outside the gene matches. Germline loops: CDR1 SGHAT, CDR2 FQNNGV. The CDR3: CASSNRDRVHEQYF. As DNA, the CDR3 is TGTGCCAGCAGCAACCGGGACAGGGTTCACGAGCAGTACTTC.

This clonotype was seen at least ten times. This chain joins TRBV28 and TRBJ1-1, with D possibly being TRBD1 (5 bases). CDR3 length: 13 amino acids. Germline V gene lookup returns CDR1 MDHEN and CDR2 SYDVKM. V was trimmed by 4 bases and J by 5 bases, leaving 11 bases between them. The CDR3 DNA is TGTGCCAGCAGTTACGACAGCAAAACTGAAGCTTTCTTT. Protein: CASSYDSKTEAFF.

This clonotype was observed at least ten times. The chain recombines TRBV20-1 with TRBJ2-7; D is tentatively TRBD1 or TRBD2 (5 bases each). V was pared by 0 bases and J by 6 bases, with 12 bases between. This CDR3 spans 13 amino acids. Germline lookup yields CDR1 DFQATT and CDR2 SNEGSKA (reference sequence). As DNA, the CDR3 is TGCAGTGCTAGAGAGGGGACGAAGGGCGAGCAGTACTTC. This gives the protein CSAREGTKGEQYF.

This clonotype was seen at least ten times. The chain joins TRBV4-1 to TRBJ2-3, with D hard to call. The germline gives CDR1 MGHRA, CDR2 YSYEKL. Deletions cut 0 bases from V and 3 bases from J, with 10 bases between. The CDR3 totals 15 residues. The CDR3 protein is CASSQEPRATDTQYF. The CDR3, as DNA: TGCGCCAGCAGCCAAGAACCTCGGGCTACAGATACGCAGTATTTT.

This chain joins TRBV28 and TRBJ1-1, with 10 nucleotides matching TRBD1. CDR3 length: 15 residues. V lost 5 bases, J lost 4 bases, and 7 bases stayed unmatched. Germline loops: CDR1 MDHEN, CDR2 SYDVKM. The chain's CDR3 is CASSKWTGGSTEAFF. CDR3 nucleotide sequence: TGTGCCAGCAGTAAGTGGACAGGGGGGAGCACTGAAGCTTTCTTT.

This clonotype showed up just a few times. The chain is built from TRBV28 and TRBJ2-5; the match to TRBD1 covers 11 bases. CDR3 length equals 14 residues. Germline V gene lookup returns CDR1 MDHEN and CDR2 SYDVKM. V dropped 5 bases and J dropped 1; count of bases not matched to a gene: 0. CDR3 protein: CASSGTGGQETQYF. The CDR3 nucleotides read TGTGCCAGCAGTGGGACAGGGGGCCAAGAGACCCAGTACTTC.

The chain carries TRBV6-2 or TRBV6-3 and TRBJ2-2; 7 bases map to TRBD1. The CDR3 runs 13 residues. The ends lost 7 bases at V and 7 bases at J; junction bases unmatched: 6. The germline V gene encodes CDR1 MNHEY and CDR2 SVGEGT. In DNA form, the CDR3 reads TGTGCCAGCACCCGGTCAGGGGGCGGGGAGCTGTTTTTT. It is translated as CASTRSGGGELFF.

This chain connects TRBV12-3 or TRBV12-4 to TRBJ1-5; D is perhaps TRBD1 (6 bases). The CDR3 covers 14 residues. V lost 6 bases to trimming and J lost 7 bases, with 16 bases between them. The DNA of the CDR3 is TGTGCCAGCAGCCTGGGGGGGGGCAGACAGCCCCAGCATTTT. Its translation: CASSLGGGRQPQHF.

This clonotype was found a few times. This chain joins TRBV7-8 and TRBJ1-1, with 8 nucleotides matching TRBD1. After removal of 5 bases from V and 5 bases from J, the junction contained 10 bases not matched to a gene. The CDR3 has 15 amino acids. In germline, CDR1 is SGHVS, CDR2 FQNEAQ. Here the CDR3 DNA reads TGTGCCAGCAGCCCTCCTACGACAGGGGCGACTGAAGCTTTCTTT. Translated: CASSPPTTGATEAFF.